The clone carrying this TCR beta chain was counted many times. This sample is part of a study of T-cell reconstitution after alpha-beta-depleted transplantation in children. Construction of the TCRbeta library involved unique molecular identifiers. TCRdb re-analysed the PCR reads in MiXCR, keeping a single row per CDR3 protein. The table includes a few hundred thousand distinct CDR3 sequences, 9.7% detected once. This clonotype was obtained from a human donor who donated a stem cell graft to a child with SCID. Sequenced material: PBMCs from the stem cell graft donor, taken from the stem cell graft.

The CDR3 DNA follows: TGTGCCAGCAGCCAGAGGGGCGGGCTGAACACTGAAGCTTTCTTT. Its protein is CASSQRGGLNTEAFF. This rearrangement joins TRBV3-1 to TRBJ1-1; perhaps TRBD1 as D (5 bases). Trimming took off 3 bases at V and 0 bases at J, with 11 bases between the two ends. The germline V gene has CDR1 LGHDT and CDR2 YNNKEL (reference sequence). The CDR3 length is 15 residues.